The present entry profiles one TCR beta chain with its context. A read error may account for a junction end that differs from germline. This record belongs to a study of CD8+CD57+ T cells in acquired aplastic anemia. At the level of the study: Sorted CD4+ plus CD8+ cells gave DNA averaging about 3.2 ug.

All sequencing subjects had displayed CD8+CD57+ cell expansion on flow cytometry. The germline gives CDR1 SNHLY, CDR2 FYNNEI. The CDR3 totals 13 residues. According to the study, genomic DNA was the template for TCR beta VDJ and CDR3 profiling. Each CDR3 protein gets one entry after TCRdb re-called the reads with MiXCR. The sample holds 270,000 or so distinct CDR3 sequences; roughly 82% are singletons and the top ten take about two fifths. Sequencing was performed on sorted CD4+, CD8+, or CD8+CD57+ T cells (not recorded which) from PBMCs. The TCR was taken from a human donor with aplastic anemia. J is TRBJ1-2 and V is TRBV2; D call uncertain. The CDR3 sequence: CASSHGLAGGHIF. The CDR3 nucleotides are TGCGCCAGCAGCCATGGCCTTGCAGGTGGGCACATCTTC. The full variable domain, its missing parts supplied by reference TRBV2 and TRBJ1-2, is EPEVTQTPSHQVTQMGQEVILRCVPISNHLYFYWYRQILGQKVEFLVSFYNNEISEKSEIFDDQFSVERPDGSNFTLKIRSTKLEDSAMYFCASSHGLAGGHIFGSGTRLTVV.